This T cell receptor (beta chain) was profiled in a study of cytomegalovirus exposure and HLA in healthy donors. General study results and limits: No immune exposure information besides CMV serostatus was available.

Note on this clone: Its antigen is undetermined.

The PCR made use of 60 Vbeta and 13 Jbeta primers. Data came from immunoSEQ multiplex PCR; TCRdb stores just in-frame clones and leaves some out. The sample consists of around 150,000 clones, about 68% of them appearing once. This CDR3 spans 16 amino acids. Germline trimming cut 5 bases from V and 8 bases from J; bases unmatched to any gene: 12. Germline lookup yields CDR1 MGHDK and CDR2 SYGVNS. The TCR was taken from a man aged 18 to 30 in good health and CMV-seronegative. The genes are TRBV25-1 and TRBJ2-2; 9 bases match TRBD2. The sample consisted of PBMCs. The CDR3 spells CASSLTPGLAPGELFF. CDR3 nucleotides: TGTGCCAGCAGTCTCACGCCGGGACTAGCCCCTGGGGAGCTGTTTTTT.